This TCR beta chain was documented in a study of cytomegalovirus exposure and HLA in healthy donors. Whole-study results and caveats: Sequences of the TCR beta chain were said to predict the HLA-A and HLA-B alleles of most subjects accurately. Analysis performed later showed TCR beta chains linked to HLA being more clonally expanded than equally common others. Later analysis suggested links between common viral pathogens and several top significant clusters.

The study ran its PCR with 60 Vbeta and 13 Jbeta primers. Data came from immunoSEQ multiplex PCR; TCRdb stores just in-frame clones and leaves some out. The repertoire holds over 55,000 clones, with over 75% as singletons. Nominal health characterized the donors when sampled, though unrecorded immune exposures were likely. This clone occurred a few times. The antigen remains unidentified. This sequence was found in a young woman in good health and CMV-seronegative. Sequenced: PBMCs.

The CDR3: CASSVNRVDGYTF. The DNA of the CDR3 is TGCGCCAGCAGCGTAAACAGGGTTGATGGCTACACCTTC. The gene calls are TRBV5-1 and TRBJ1-2, with D perhaps TRBD1 (6 bases). The V gene's germline CDR1 is SGHRS and CDR2 YFSETQ. The length of the CDR3 is 13 residues. Trimming shortened V by 4 bases and J by 6 bases, and 13 bases separated the two germline ends.